A selection of T cell receptor beta chains follows, all from one sample in a study of blood T cell repertoires in COVID-19. Sequencing used immunoSEQ multiplex PCR; TCRdb keeps in-frame clones, though not all of them. Altogether about 150,000 clones are present, about four fifths being singletons, with the ten largest covering roughly 13%. The sequenced sample was peripheral blood. These receptors were taken from a man between 65 and 79 years old who had recovered from COVID-19. Each CDR3 is given with its conserved first and last residue. D genes are given only for firm matches.

TRBJ2-5 | - | TRBV2 | CASSEGGGSETQYF
TRBJ2-7 | TRBD2 | TRBV6-5 | CASSYGTSGSYEQYF
TRBJ2-3 | TRBD2 | TRBV7-9 | CASSSPQAGFTDTQYF
TRBJ2-5 | - | TRBV11-2 | CASSPRVGAKETQYF
TRBJ2-7 | - | TRBV14 | CASSQDSHQYF
TRBJ1-1 | TRBD1 | TRBV6-5 | CASSLTGANTEAFF
TRBJ1-1 | - | TRBV19 | CASSIAGTNTEAFF
TRBJ2-7 | TRBD1 | TRBV7-9 | CASSPSGTGYEQYF
TRBJ2-7 | TRBD2 | TRBV3-1/TRBV3-2 | CASSLTSARGEQYF
TRBJ2-3 | - | TRBV18 | CASSPPRSTDTQYF
TRBJ1-5 | - | TRBV2 | CASSEVERPQHF
TRBJ2-1 | - | TRBV10-2 | CATAVGGTPPYNEQFF
TRBJ2-5 | - | TRBV27 | CASSPATTAEGAQYF
TRBJ1-6 | TRBD1 | TRBV7-8 | CASSLMSRDSNSPLHF
TRBJ2-1 | - | TRBV27 | CASSTMAAYAHNEQFF
TRBJ2-5 | TRBD2 | TRBV10-3 | CAISSGSETQYF
TRBJ2-7 | - | TRBV29-1 | CSVAQGSEQYF
TRBJ2-3 | - | TRBV10-1 | CASSSSSTDTQYF
TRBJ2-7 | - | TRBV6-5 | CASSYHGSYEQYF
TRBJ2-1 | TRBD2 | TRBV6-6 | CASSTLAGSYNEQFF
TRBJ2-6 | - | TRBV18 | CASSLASDLSGANVLTF
TRBJ1-6 | - | TRBV11-2 | CASSPQLGSPLHF
TRBJ2-2 | - | TRBV2 | CASFSHGKNTGELFF
TRBJ1-1 | - | TRBV7-2 | CASRSGMNTEAFF
TRBJ1-1 | - | TRBV18 | CASSPNSEGTEAFF
TRBJ2-1 | - | TRBV19 | CASSTRFAGGASYNEQFF
TRBJ2-5 | - | TRBV5-6 | CASSSSGGAETQYF
TRBJ2-7 | - | TRBV5-4 | CASSLPGLPQQYF
TRBJ2-7 | - | TRBV5-4 | CASSLGQRSYEQYF
TRBJ2-3 | TRBD1 | TRBV4-2 | CASSHFGQGKITDTQYF
TRBJ1-2 | TRBD1 | TRBV6-6 | CASSGDRGLGYTF